A single T cell receptor (beta chain) is shown here with its context. Those enrolled in Seattle joined during active infection and were followed longitudinally afterward. Profiling relied on immunoSEQ multiplex PCR, and the TCRdb table lists in-frame clones only, not all of them. The sample contains a few hundred thousand clones, around 82% of which appear only once. The data are from a study of blood T cell repertoires in COVID-19. Overall study: The United States, Italy and Spain were the sources of the acute and convalescent COVID-19 samples.

From germline, CDR1 is MNHEY and CDR2 SMNVEV (reference sequence). Trimming stripped 6 bases from V and 2 bases from J, with 12 bases between. The CDR3 runs 14 residues. The sample comprised peripheral blood. This chain links TRBV27 with TRBJ2-3; TRBD1 is a possible D gene (6 bases). The TCR sequence derives from a human donor with COVID-19, enrolled during active disease. The donor label of this sample is uncertain. CDR3 bases: TGTGCCAGCAGCCGAGACAGGTCCACAGATACGCAGTATTTT. Translation gives CASSRDRSTDTQYF.